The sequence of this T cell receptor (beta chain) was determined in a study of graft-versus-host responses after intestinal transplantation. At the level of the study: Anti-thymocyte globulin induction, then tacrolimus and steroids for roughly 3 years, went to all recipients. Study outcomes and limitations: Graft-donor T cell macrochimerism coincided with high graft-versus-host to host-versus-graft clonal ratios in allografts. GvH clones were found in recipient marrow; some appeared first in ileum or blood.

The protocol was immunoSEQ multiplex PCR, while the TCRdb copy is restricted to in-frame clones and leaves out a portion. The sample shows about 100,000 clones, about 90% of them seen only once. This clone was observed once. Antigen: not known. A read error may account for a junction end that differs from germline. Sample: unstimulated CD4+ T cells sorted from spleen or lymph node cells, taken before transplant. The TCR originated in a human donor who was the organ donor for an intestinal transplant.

The CDR3 region has the DNA TGTGCCAGCAGTTACTCGATCTCGGACAGGGGGTTTCTTTTC. Protein: CASSYSISDRGFLF. The chain links TRBV6-5 to TRBJ1-2, with 10 bases that match TRBD1. The germline CDR1 and CDR2 sequences are MNHEY and SVGAGI. This CDR3 spans 14 amino acids.